A selection of T cell receptor beta chains follows, all from one sample in a study of brain metastases from non-small cell lung cancer. The data were produced by immunoSEQ multiplex PCR, yet TCRdb's version contains in-frame clones alone and is incomplete. The sample includes 1,500 or so clones, 70% to 90% of them seen just once. What was sequenced was primary lung tumor tissue. These TCRs come from a donor at least 40 years old with non-small cell lung cancer. Both conserved end residues are part of each CDR3. The D gene is left open where the match is weak. Size tells how often a clone was seen (once, few, many) or the class of an expanded clone, and some rows leave it out.

>NA|TRBV6-5|TRBJ2-2|NA|13
TGTGCCAGCAAAGTGCCAGGGCCCGGGGAGCTGTTTTTT
CASKVPGPGELFF
>NA|TRBV16|TRBJ2-3|NA|12
TGTGCCAGCAGCCAATTGGGGGATACGCAGTATTTT
CASSQLGDTQYF
>TRBD2|TRBV5-1|TRBJ2-1|NA|16
TGCGCCAGCAGCTGGACTAGCGGGGGGTCCTACAATGAGCAGTTCTTC
CASSWTSGGSYNEQFF
>NA|TRBV5-8|TRBJ2-7|NA|15
TGTGCCAGCAGCTTAACAGGTATTCTCTCCTACGAGCAGTACTTC
CASSLTGILSYEQYF
>NA|TRBV30|TRBJ2-7|NA|14
TGTGCCTGGAGTGTATGGGGGGGCGGCGACGAGCAGTACTTC
CAWSVWGGGDEQYF
>NA|TRBV6-2/TRBV6-3|TRBJ1-1|NA|11
TGTGCCAGCAGTTACAGACTTTTGGCTTTCTTT
CASSYRLLAFF
>TRBD1|TRBV7-2|TRBJ1-2|NA|15
TGTGCCAGCAGCTTAGAGGGAGTGGACAGGGGTGGCTACACCTTC
CASSLEGVDRGGYTF
>NA|TRBV6-1|TRBJ1-5|few|15
TGTGCCAGCAGCACCGTCAGGGATGGCAATCAGCCCCAGCATTTT
CASSTVRDGNQPQHF
>NA|TRBV30|TRBJ1-1|NA|13
TGTGCCTGGAGTGTATGGGGGAACACTGAAGCTTTCTTT
CAWSVWGNTEAFF
>TRBD1|TRBV13|TRBJ1-6|once|18
TGTGCCAGCAGTATAGGGACAGGGGGCGTTGGCTATAATTCACCCCTCCACTTT
CASSIGTGGVGYNSPLHF
>NA|TRBV3-1/TRBV3-2|TRBJ1-1|NA|16
TGTGCCAGCGGGCCAAGTGACGGGGCAATGAACACTGAAGCTTTCTTT
CASGPSDGAMNTEAFF
>NA|TRBV7-9|TRBJ2-1|NA|16
TGTGCCAGCAGCTTAATTAGTCGGGGAGCCTACAATGAGCAGTTCTTC
CASSLISRGAYNEQFF
>NA|TRBV30|TRBJ2-3|NA|12
TGTGCCTGGAGCGGGGGAGGAGATACGCAGTATTTT
CAWSGGGDTQYF
>NA|TRBV6-4|TRBJ1-2|NA|13
TGTGCCTCAATCCGGGGCAGGAGACGTGGCTACACCTTC
CASIRGRRRGYTF